Reported below is one T cell receptor (beta chain). Its antigen is as yet unknown. Within the sample, other DNA sequences also encode this same CDR3. The V segment lost 6 bases and the J segment 4 bases; nucleotides outside the gene matches: 5. The CDR3 runs to 14 residues. CDR1 and CDR2 from the germline V gene are ENHRY and SYGVKD. The source of the sample is a study of shared clonotypes between healthy human individuals. Study results and caveats: Only a few donors were included, so the genetic and exposure-history diversity represented was limited. Estimated richness was generally greater in naive than memory subsets.

Produced via immunoSEQ multiplex PCR; TCRdb's table is partial and in-frame only. The sample includes about 2 million clones, around 95% of them seen just once. Material for sequencing was naive CD4+ T cells sorted from blood. The subset is: CD45RA+ positively selected. The sequence derives from a man between 18 and 29 years old in good health. The chain joins TRBV10-3 to TRBJ1-5, with 8 bases that match TRBD1. The CDR3 reads CAISDRGGNQPQHF. The CDR3 bases are TGTGCCATCAGCGACAGGGGAGGGAATCAGCCCCAGCATTTT.